Below, 12 T cell receptor beta chains from the same sample are listed, as sequenced in a study of CD8 T cells in ankylosing spondylitis. TCRdb fed the 5' RACE reads into MiXCR, producing one record per CDR3 protein. The profile shows about 190,000 distinct CDR3 sequences, around 13% of them singletons. Sequences were obtained from blood, either unsorted or a sorted T cell fraction (not recorded which). The receptors were sampled from a female donor with ankylosing spondylitis or in good health (not recorded which).

This clonotype occurred a few times. The chain links TRBV10-3 to TRBJ2-7; D is possibly TRBD2 (6 bases). V lost 2 bases, J lost 7 bases, and 9 bases lay in between. Germline V lookup: CDR1 ENHRY, CDR2 SYGVKD. The CDR3 sequence is 12 residues long. The CDR3 DNA follows: TGTGCCATCAGTGAGGGGGCGGGGGAGCAGTACTTC. Residues: CAISEGAGEQYF.

This clonotype was recorded many times. The chain is built from TRBV7-9 and TRBJ1-2; D is undetermined. The CDR3 sequence is 17 residues long. Germline CDR1 SEHNR, CDR2 FQNEAQ (reference sequence). V dropped 0 bases and J dropped 4 bases, with 18 bases sitting between them. This CDR3 is CASSLAISTARTYGYTF. The CDR3 nucleotides read TGTGCCAGCAGCTTAGCGATATCCACAGCGCGGACCTATGGCTACACCTTC.

J is TRBJ2-1 and V is TRBV5-1, with 12 bases identical to TRBD1. This CDR3 comprises 16 residues. V lost 4 bases, J lost 9 bases, and 11 bases stayed unmatched. Germline CDR1 and CDR2: SGHRS and YFSETQ. The CDR3 loop reads CASSPFRDRGLSEQFF. CDR3 DNA: TGCGCCAGCAGCCCGTTCCGGGACAGGGGGCTTAGTGAGCAGTTCTTC.

This clonotype was seen many times. This rearrangement joins TRBV10-3 to TRBJ2-7, with 7 bases fitting TRBD1. Germline CDR1 reads ENHRY; CDR2 reads SYGVKD. This CDR3 has 13 amino acids. Unmatched junction bases numbered 7, after V lost 4 bases and J lost 7 bases. CDR3 nucleotides: TGTGCCATCAGTGCGGGACAGATACGGGAGCAGTACTTC. The encoded protein is CAISAGQIREQYF.

This clonotype occurred once. The rearrangement links TRBV7-9 to TRBJ1-1, with TRBD1 as a possible D gene (5 bases). V gave up 0 bases and J gave up 6 bases, with 11 bases separating them. CDR3 length: 14 residues. The germline V gene has CDR1 SEHNR and CDR2 FQNEAQ (reference sequence). CDR3 coding DNA: TGTGCCAGCAGCTTAGCTCAGGGATTTTCTGAAGCTTTCTTT. The encoded protein is CASSLAQGFSEAFF.

This chain's CDR3 is CASSFRLGREVSYEQYF. The CDR3 DNA is TGTGCCAGCAGTTTTAGGTTAGGGCGGGAGGTTTCCTACGAGCAGTACTTC. The gene calls are TRBV12-3 or TRBV12-4 and TRBJ2-7; TRBD2 matches 8 bases. The CDR3 totals 17 residues. The trim removed 3 bases at V and 1 base at J, leaving 11 bases unmatched.

This clonotype was seen many times. The chain combines TRBV28 with TRBJ1-4, with D tentatively TRBD1 (5 bases). This CDR3 spans 15 amino acids. Germline V CDR1 and CDR2: MDHEN, SYDVKM. Trimming took off 6 bases at V and 4 bases at J, with 15 bases between the two ends. CDR3 sequence (DNA): TGTGCCAGCAGCCCCGGGACGGAGAATAATGAAAAACTGTTTTTT. It codes for CASSPGTENNEKLFF.

This clonotype was counted only a few times. This chain uses TRBV10-3 with TRBJ1-4; D possibly corresponds to TRBD1 (6 bases). The CDR3 totals 13 residues. Germline V gene lookup returns CDR1 ENHRY and CDR2 SYGVKD. V lost 7 bases, J lost 3 bases, and 9 bases lay in between. The CDR3 DNA sequence: TGTGCCATCAAACGGACAGCTAATGAAAAACTGTTTTTT. Translating it yields CAIKRTANEKLFF.

The V gene is TRBV7-6, the J gene TRBJ2-1, with D possibly matching TRBD1 (5 bases). The CDR3 is 13 residues long. The germline CDR1 and CDR2 sequences are SGHVS and FNYEAQ. With 2 bases removed from V and 5 bases from J, the gap between germline ends came to 7 bases. The CDR3 is CASSLRQNNEQFF. The CDR3 DNA sequence: TGTGCCAGCAGCTTACGACAGAACAATGAGCAGTTCTTC.

This clonotype appeared a few times. V usage is TRBV10-3 and J usage is TRBJ2-5; unclear D gene. The CDR3 extends over 13 amino acids. Trimming pared 5 bases from V and 2 bases from J, leaving 9 bases between. Germline assignment: CDR1 ENHRY and CDR2 SYGVKD. CDR3: CAISSTQQETQYF. Here the CDR3 DNA reads TGTGCCATCAGTTCGACGCAGCAAGAGACCCAGTACTTC.

The chain employs TRBV5-1 and TRBJ2-3, with D possibly matching TRBD2 (5 bases). V was trimmed by 10 bases and J by 1 base, leaving 16 bases between them. The CDR3 is made up of 14 amino acids. The V gene's germline CDR1 is SGHRS and CDR2 YFSETQ. The chain's CDR3 is CASRNTGGTDTQYF. The CDR3, as DNA: TGCGCCTCCCGAAACACCGGGGGCACAGATACGCAGTATTTT.

The sample holds many counts of this clonotype. The V and J genes are TRBV4-2 and TRBJ1-5; D perhaps matches TRBD1 (5 bases). The CDR3 spans 14 residues. The V gene's germline CDR1 is LGHNA and CDR2 YNFKEQ. V lost 2 bases and J 6 bases, leaving 11 bases between the germline ends. The CDR3 region has the DNA TGTGCCAGCAGCCAAACAGTGGGGCCTCAGCCCCAGCATTTT. Translation gives CASSQTVGPQPQHF.